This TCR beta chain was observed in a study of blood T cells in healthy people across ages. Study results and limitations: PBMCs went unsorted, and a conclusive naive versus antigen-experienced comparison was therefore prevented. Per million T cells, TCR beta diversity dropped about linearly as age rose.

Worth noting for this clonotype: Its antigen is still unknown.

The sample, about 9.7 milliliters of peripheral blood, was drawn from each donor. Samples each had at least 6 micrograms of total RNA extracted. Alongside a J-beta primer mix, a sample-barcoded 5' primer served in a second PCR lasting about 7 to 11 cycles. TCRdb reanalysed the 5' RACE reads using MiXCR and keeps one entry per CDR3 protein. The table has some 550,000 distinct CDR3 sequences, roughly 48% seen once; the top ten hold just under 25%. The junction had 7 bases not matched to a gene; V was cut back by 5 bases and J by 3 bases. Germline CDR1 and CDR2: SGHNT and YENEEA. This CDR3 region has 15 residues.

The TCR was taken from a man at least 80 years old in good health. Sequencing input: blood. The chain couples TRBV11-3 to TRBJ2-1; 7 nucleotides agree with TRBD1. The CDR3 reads CASSQGGQIYNEQFF. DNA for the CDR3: TGTGCCAGCAGCCAAGGGGGACAGATCTACAATGAGCAGTTCTTC.